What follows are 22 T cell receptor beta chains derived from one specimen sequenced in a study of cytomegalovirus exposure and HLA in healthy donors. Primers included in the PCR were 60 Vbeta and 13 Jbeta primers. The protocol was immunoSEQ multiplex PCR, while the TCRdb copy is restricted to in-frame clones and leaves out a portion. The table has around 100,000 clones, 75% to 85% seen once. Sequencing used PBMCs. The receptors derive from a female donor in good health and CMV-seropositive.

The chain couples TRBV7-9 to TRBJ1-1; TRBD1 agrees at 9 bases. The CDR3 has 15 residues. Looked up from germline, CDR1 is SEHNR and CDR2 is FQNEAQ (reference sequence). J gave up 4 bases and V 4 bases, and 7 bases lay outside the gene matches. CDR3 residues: CASSSPGQGITEAFF. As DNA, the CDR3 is TGTGCCAGCAGCTCCCCGGGACAGGGTATCACTGAAGCTTTCTTT.

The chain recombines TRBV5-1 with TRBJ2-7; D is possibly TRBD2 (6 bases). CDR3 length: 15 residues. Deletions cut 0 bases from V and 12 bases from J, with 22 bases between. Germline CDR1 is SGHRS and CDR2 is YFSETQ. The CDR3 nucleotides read TGCGCCAGCAGCTTGGATGTTGGCGGGACTGCCAGCCGGTACTTC. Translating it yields CASSLDVGGTASRYF.

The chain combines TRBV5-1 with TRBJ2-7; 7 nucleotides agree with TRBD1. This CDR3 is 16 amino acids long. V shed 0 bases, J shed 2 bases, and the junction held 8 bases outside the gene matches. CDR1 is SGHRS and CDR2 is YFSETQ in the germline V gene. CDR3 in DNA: TGCGCCAGCAGCTTGGTACAGGGGCCTCCTCCCTACGAGCAGTACTTC. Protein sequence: CASSLVQGPPPYEQYF.

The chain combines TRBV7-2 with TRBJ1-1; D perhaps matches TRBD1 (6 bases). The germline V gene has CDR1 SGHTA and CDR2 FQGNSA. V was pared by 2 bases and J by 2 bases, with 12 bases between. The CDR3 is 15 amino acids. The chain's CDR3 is CASSLSSGHNTEAFF. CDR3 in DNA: TGTGCCAGCAGCTTATCCTCGGGACACAACACTGAAGCTTTCTTT.

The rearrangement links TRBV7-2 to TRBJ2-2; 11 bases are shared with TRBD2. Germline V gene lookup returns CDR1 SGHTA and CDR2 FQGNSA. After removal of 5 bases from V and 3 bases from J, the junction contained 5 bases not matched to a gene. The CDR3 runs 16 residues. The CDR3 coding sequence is TGTGCCAGCAGCATTAGCGGGGGGGCCTACACCGGGGAGCTGTTTTTT. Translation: CASSISGGAYTGELFF.

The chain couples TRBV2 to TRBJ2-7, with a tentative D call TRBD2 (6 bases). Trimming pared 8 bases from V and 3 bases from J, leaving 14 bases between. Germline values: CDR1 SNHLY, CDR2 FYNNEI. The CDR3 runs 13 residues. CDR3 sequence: CASDSGLHYEQYF. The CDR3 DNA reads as TGTGCCAGCGACTCGGGACTGCACTACGAGCAGTACTTC. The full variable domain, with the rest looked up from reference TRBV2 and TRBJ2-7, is EPEVTQTPSHQVTQMGQEVILRCVPISNHLYFYWYRQILGQKVEFLVSFYNNEISEKSEIFDDQFSVERPDGSNFTLKIRSTKLEDSAMYFCASDSGLHYEQYFGPGTRLTVT.

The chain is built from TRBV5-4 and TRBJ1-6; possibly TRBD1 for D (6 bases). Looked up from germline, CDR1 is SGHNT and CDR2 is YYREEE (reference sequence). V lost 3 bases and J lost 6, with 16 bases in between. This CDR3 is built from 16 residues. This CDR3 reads CASSWGPGIANSPLHF. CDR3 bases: TGTGCCAGCAGCTGGGGGCCCGGGATCGCTAATTCACCCCTCCACTTT.

The CDR3 sequence: CASSLTGGEQPQHF. DNA of the CDR3: TGTGCCAGCAGCTTAACAGGGGGCGAACAGCCCCAGCATTTT. The chain recombines TRBV7-9 with TRBJ1-5; 9 bases align to TRBD1. The trim removed 2 bases at V and 7 bases at J, leaving 3 bases unmatched. This CDR3 comprises 14 residues. The germline gives CDR1 SEHNR, CDR2 FQNEAQ (reference sequence). The full variable domain, its missing parts supplied by reference TRBV7-9 and TRBJ1-5, is DTGVSQNPRHKITKRGQNVTFRCDPISEHNRLYWYRQTLGQGPEFLTYFQNEAQLEKSRLLSDRFSAERPKGSFSTLEIQRTEQGDSAMYLCASSLTGGEQPQHFGDGTRLSIL.

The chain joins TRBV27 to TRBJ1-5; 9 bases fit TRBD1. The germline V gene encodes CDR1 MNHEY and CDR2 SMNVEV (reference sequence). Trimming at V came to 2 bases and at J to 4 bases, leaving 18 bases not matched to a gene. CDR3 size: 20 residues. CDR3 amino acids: CASSLKAHRDRERGNQPQHF. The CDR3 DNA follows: TGTGCCAGCAGTTTAAAGGCCCACCGGGACAGGGAACGGGGTAATCAGCCCCAGCATTTT.

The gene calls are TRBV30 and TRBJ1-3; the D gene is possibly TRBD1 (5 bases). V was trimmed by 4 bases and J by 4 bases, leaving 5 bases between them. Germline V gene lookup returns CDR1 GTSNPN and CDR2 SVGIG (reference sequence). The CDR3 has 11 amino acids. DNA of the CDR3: TGTGCCTGGACAGGGGGAAACACCATATATTTT. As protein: CAWTGGNTIYF.

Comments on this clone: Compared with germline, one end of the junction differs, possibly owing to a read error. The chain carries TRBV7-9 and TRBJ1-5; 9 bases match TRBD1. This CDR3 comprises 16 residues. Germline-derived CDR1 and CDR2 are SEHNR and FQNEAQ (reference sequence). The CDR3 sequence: CSSSGTGRVENQPQHF. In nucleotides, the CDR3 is TGTTCCAGCAGCGGGACAGGGAGGGTTGAGAATCAGCCCCAGCATTTT.

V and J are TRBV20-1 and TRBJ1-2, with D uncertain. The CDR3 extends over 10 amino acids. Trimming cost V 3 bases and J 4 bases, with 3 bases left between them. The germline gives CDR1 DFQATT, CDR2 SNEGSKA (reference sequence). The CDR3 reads CSASSYGYTF. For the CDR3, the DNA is TGCAGTGCTAGTAGCTATGGCTACACCTTC.

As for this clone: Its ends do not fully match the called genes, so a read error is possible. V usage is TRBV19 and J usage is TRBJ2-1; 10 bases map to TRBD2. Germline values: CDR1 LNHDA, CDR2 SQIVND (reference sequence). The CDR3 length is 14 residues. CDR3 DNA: TGTACCAGTAGCGGGAGGCCCGCCTACAATGAGCAGTTCTTC. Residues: CTSSGRPAYNEQFF.

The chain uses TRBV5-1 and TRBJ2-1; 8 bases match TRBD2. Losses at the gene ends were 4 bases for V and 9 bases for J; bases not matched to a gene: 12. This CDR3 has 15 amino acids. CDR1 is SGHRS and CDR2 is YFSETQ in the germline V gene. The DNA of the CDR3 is TGCGCCAGCAGCCCCCTGAGGACCGGGGGGGGTGAGCAGTTCTTC. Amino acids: CASSPLRTGGGEQFF.

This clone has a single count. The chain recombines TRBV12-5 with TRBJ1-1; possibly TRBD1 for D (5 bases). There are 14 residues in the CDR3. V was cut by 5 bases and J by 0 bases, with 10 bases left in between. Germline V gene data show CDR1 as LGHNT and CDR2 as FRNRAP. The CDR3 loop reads CASGRGGMNTEAFF. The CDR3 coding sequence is TGTGCTAGTGGTCGGGGGGGGATGAACACTGAAGCTTTCTTT. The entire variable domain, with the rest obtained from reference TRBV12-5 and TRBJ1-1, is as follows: DARVTQTPRHKVTEMGQEVTMRCQPILGHNTVFWYRQTMMQGLELLAYFRNRAPLDDSGMPKDRFSAEMPDATLATLKIQPSEPRDSAVYFCASGRGGMNTEAFFGQGTRLTVV.

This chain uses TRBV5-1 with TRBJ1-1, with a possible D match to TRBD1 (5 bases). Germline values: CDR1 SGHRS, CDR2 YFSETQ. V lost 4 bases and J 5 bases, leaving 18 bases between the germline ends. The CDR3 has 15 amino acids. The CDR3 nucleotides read TGCGCCAGCAGCACCCAGGGCTCGGGGGGGACTGAAGCTTTCTTT. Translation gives CASSTQGSGGTEAFF.

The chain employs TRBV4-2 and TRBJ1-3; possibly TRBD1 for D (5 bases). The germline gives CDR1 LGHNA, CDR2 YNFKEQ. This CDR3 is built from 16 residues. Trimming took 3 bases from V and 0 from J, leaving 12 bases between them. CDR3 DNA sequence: TGTGCCAGCAGCCAGGAAGGACAAGTCTCTGGAAACACCATATATTTT. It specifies CASSQEGQVSGNTIYF.

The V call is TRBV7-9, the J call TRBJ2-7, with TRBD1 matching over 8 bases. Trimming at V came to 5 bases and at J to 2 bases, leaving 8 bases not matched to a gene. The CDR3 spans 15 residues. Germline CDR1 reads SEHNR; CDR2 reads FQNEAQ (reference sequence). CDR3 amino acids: CASSPFDRGPYEQYF. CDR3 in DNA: TGTGCCAGCAGCCCTTTCGACAGGGGACCCTACGAGCAGTACTTC.

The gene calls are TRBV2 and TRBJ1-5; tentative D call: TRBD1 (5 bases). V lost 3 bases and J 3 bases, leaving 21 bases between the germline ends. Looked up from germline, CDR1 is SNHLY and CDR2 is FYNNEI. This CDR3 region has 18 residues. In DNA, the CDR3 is TGTGCCAGCAGTGATTCCCCCTCAGGGCTGCCCTACAATCAGCCCCAGCATTTT. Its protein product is CASSDSPSGLPYNQPQHF.

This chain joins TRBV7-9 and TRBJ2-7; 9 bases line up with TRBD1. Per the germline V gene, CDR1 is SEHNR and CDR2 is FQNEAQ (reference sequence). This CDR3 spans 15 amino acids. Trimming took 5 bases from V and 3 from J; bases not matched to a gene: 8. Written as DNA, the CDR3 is TGTGCCAGCAGCCCCCGGACAGGGGACTTCTACGAGCAGTACTTC. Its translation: CASSPRTGDFYEQYF.

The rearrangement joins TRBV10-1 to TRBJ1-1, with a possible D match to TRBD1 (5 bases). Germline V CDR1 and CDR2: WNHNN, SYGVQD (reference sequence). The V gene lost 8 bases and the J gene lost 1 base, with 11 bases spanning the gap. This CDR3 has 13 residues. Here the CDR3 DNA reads TGCGCCAGCTCGGGACTCGAGAACACTGAAGCTTTCTTT. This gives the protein CASSGLENTEAFF.

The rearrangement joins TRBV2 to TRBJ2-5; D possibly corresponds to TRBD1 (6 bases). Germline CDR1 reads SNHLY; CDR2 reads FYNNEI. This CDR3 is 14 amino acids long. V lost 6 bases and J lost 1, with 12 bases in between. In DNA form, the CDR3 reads TGTGCCAGCAGCGAGACAGGAACCCAAGAGACCCAGTACTTC. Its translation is CASSETGTQETQYF.